One and the same sample provided the 27 T cell receptor beta chains below, sequenced in a study of T cell repertoires in cytomegalovirus infection. TCRdb processed the reads anew with MiXCR; each CDR3 protein has one entry. The repertoire holds some 350,000 distinct CDR3 sequences, with about 28% as singletons. Antigens for these TCRs are unknown. The material was cultured PBMCs, obtained from culture after CMV antigen stimulation. All receptors derive from a human donor in good health (CMV status not recorded). Some clones in this sample may be carry-over from other donors' samples.

The gene calls are TRBV3-1 and TRBJ2-7; either TRBD1 or TRBD2 may fit D (5 bases each). The CDR3 is 16 amino acids. Germline assignment: CDR1 LGHDT and CDR2 YNNKEL (reference sequence). Deletions cut 4 bases from V and 0 bases from J, with 16 bases between. The CDR3 loop reads CASSPSGTLASYEQYF. Here the CDR3 DNA reads TGTGCCAGCAGCCCGTCCGGGACCCTAGCCTCCTACGAGCAGTACTTC.

This clonotype showed up just once. V and J are TRBV5-1 and TRBJ1-2; no reliable D call. CDR3 length: 13 amino acids. V lost 4 bases and J 3 bases, leaving 10 bases between the germline ends. CDR1 is SGHRS and CDR2 is YFSETQ in the germline V gene. The CDR3 sequence is CASSPGRYYGYTF. CDR3 bases: TGCGCCAGCAGCCCCGGACGGTACTATGGCTACACCTTC.

This clonotype was recorded a few times. This sequence joins TRBV6-2 or TRBV6-3 and TRBJ1-2, with D possibly TRBD1 on 5 matching bases. The CDR3 spans 15 residues. V dropped 10 bases and J dropped 4 bases, with 22 bases sitting between them. Germline V CDR1 and CDR2: MNHEY, SVGEGT. The CDR3 reads CATVRPGRRIYGYTF. The CDR3 DNA reads as TGTGCCACCGTACGACCAGGGAGGAGAATCTATGGCTACACCTTC.

This clonotype was observed a handful of times. DNA for the CDR3: TGTGCCAGCAGCTCGGTCGGGTTAGGGGAAAAACTGTTTTTT. This translates into CASSSVGLGEKLFF. The rearrangement links TRBV28 to TRBJ1-4, with D hard to call. Trimming cost V 6 bases and J 8 bases, with 16 bases left between them. There are 14 residues in the CDR3. Germline CDR1 MDHEN, CDR2 SYDVKM.

This clonotype was recorded a few times. This chain links TRBV19 with TRBJ2-1; tentative D call: TRBD1 (6 bases). This CDR3 spans 12 amino acids. V lost 4 bases to trimming and J lost 10 bases, with 11 bases between them. CDR1 is LNHDA and CDR2 is SQIVND in the germline V gene (reference sequence). The CDR3 spells CASSTRGGEQFF. The CDR3 region has the DNA TGTGCCAGTAGTACCAGGGGTGGGGAGCAGTTCTTC.

The chain recombines TRBV7-2 with TRBJ2-3; TRBD2 agrees at 8 bases. The V gene's germline CDR1 is SGHTA and CDR2 FQGNSA. Losses at the gene ends were 1 base for V and 3 bases for J; bases not matched to a gene: 3. The CDR3 has 15 residues. The CDR3 nucleotides are TGTGCCAGCAGCTTAGATGGGACTAGAACAGATACGCAGTATTTT. Translation: CASSLDGTRTDTQYF.

CDR3 coding DNA: TGTGCCAGCACCGGGACTAGCGGTGAGCAGTACTTC. Residues: CASTGTSGEQYF. The chain has TRBV6-1 and TRBJ2-7, with TRBD2 matching over 11 bases. The germline gives CDR1 MNHNS, CDR2 SASEGT. V trimming: 7 bases; J trimming: 7 bases; junction bases outside the gene matches: 3. The CDR3 extends over 12 amino acids.

The rearrangement uses TRBV20-1 and TRBJ2-7; TRBD1 or TRBD2 may be the D gene (5 bases each). V lost 5 bases to trimming and J lost 4 bases, with 12 bases between them. CDR3 size: 12 residues. CDR1 is DFQATT and CDR2 is SNEGSKA in the germline V gene (reference sequence). CDR3 sequence: CSAQRTPYEQYF. As DNA, the CDR3 is TGCAGTGCTCAGCGGACACCGTACGAGCAGTACTTC.

This clonotype was detected a few times. The chain couples TRBV12-3 or TRBV12-4 to TRBJ2-4; 10 bases are shared with TRBD1. Trimming at V came to 2 bases and at J to 0 bases, leaving 13 bases not matched to a gene. The length of the CDR3 is 20 residues. CDR3 sequence reads: CASSLSGTGVDPLAKNIQYF. CDR3 sequence (DNA): TGTGCCAGCAGTTTATCCGGGACAGGGGTTGACCCTCTAGCCAAAAACATTCAGTACTTC.

This clonotype came up a few times. The gene calls are TRBV7-2 and TRBJ1-2; D may be TRBD1 (6 bases). Germline V gives CDR1 SGHTA, CDR2 FQGNSA. Trimming removed 1 base at V and 4 bases at J, with 13 bases between. The length of the CDR3 is 15 residues. The CDR3 reads CASSLDPGVTYGYTF. Written as DNA, the CDR3 is TGTGCCAGCAGCTTAGACCCAGGGGTTACCTATGGCTACACCTTC.

This sequence joins TRBV4-2 and TRBJ2-7; D remains unclear. This CDR3 spans 15 amino acids. Germline V gives CDR1 LGHNA, CDR2 YNFKEQ. The V end was cut by 0 bases, the J end by 4 bases, with 13 bases between. CDR3 DNA: TGTGCCAGCAGCCAAGAAGAGGCCAGAAATTACGAGCAGTACTTC. The encoded protein is CASSQEEARNYEQYF.

This clonotype was seen repeatedly, ten times or more. The chain recombines TRBV24-1 with TRBJ2-1; 15 bases line up with TRBD2. The trim removed 4 bases at V and 7 bases at J, leaving 4 bases unmatched. Germline V lookup: CDR1 KGHDR, CDR2 SFDVKD. This CDR3 has 16 amino acids. This chain's CDR3 is CATSDLGTSGRNEQFF. Here the CDR3 DNA reads TGTGCCACCAGTGACCTCGGGACTAGCGGGAGGAATGAGCAGTTCTTC.

This rearrangement joins TRBV24-1 to TRBJ2-1, with TRBD2 matching over 7 bases. The ends lost 4 bases at V and 4 bases at J; junction bases unmatched: 3. The germline gives CDR1 KGHDR, CDR2 SFDVKD. This CDR3 is 14 amino acids long. In DNA, the CDR3 is TGTGCCACCAGTGAGAGCGGGGATTACAATGAGCAGTTCTTC. Residues: CATSESGDYNEQFF.

This clonotype was found many times. The rearrangement uses TRBV11-2 and TRBJ2-2; D is unclear. Trimming pared 7 bases from V and 2 bases from J, leaving 17 bases between. This CDR3 region has 16 residues. Germline CDR1 and CDR2: SGHAT and FQNNGV. This CDR3 reads CASTSRRAYNTGELFF. CDR3 sequence (DNA): TGTGCCAGCACCAGTAGGAGAGCCTATAACACCGGGGAGCTGTTTTTT.

This chain connects TRBV5-1 to TRBJ2-3; 10 bases line up with TRBD2. Germline lookup yields CDR1 SGHRS and CDR2 YFSETQ. The CDR3 spans 17 residues. The trim removed 1 base at V and 4 bases at J, leaving 9 bases unmatched. Here the CDR3 DNA reads TGCGCCAGCAGCTTGAGGCCCAGCGGGAGGGCCGCAGATACGCAGTATTTT. Its translation: CASSLRPSGRAADTQYF.

This clonotype was observed at least ten times. This chain uses TRBV28 with TRBJ2-6, with 7 bases lining up with TRBD1. The CDR3 has 16 amino acids. Germline lookup yields CDR1 MDHEN and CDR2 SYDVKM. V shed 2 bases, J shed 2 bases, and the junction held 3 bases outside the gene matches. CDR3 in DNA: TGTGCCAGCAGTTTACGGGACAGAGCTGGGGCCAACGTCCTGACTTTC. Amino acids: CASSLRDRAGANVLTF. Drawing the rest from reference TRBV28 and TRBJ2-6, the complete variable domain is DVKVTQSSRYLVKRTGEKVFLECVQDMDHENMFWYRQDPGLGLRLIYFSYDVKMKEKGDIPEGYSVSREKKERFSLILESASTNQTSMYLCASSLRDRAGANVLTFGAGSRLTVL.

Ten or more counts support this clonotype. V is TRBV11-2 and J is TRBJ2-3; perhaps TRBD1 as D (6 bases). V lost 5 bases to trimming and J lost 0 bases, with 15 bases between them. CDR3 length: 16 amino acids. Germline lookup yields CDR1 SGHAT and CDR2 FQNNGV. The CDR3 DNA sequence: TGTGCCAGCAGCACCGGACAGACCTTGAGCACAGATACGCAGTATTTT. Protein sequence: CASSTGQTLSTDTQYF.

The V gene is TRBV28, the J gene TRBJ1-5; 10 bases align to TRBD1. After removal of 4 bases from V and 7 bases from J, the junction contained 13 bases not matched to a gene. CDR1 and CDR2 from the germline V gene are MDHEN and SYDVKM. The length of the CDR3 is 17 residues. The CDR3 nucleotides are TGTGCCAGCAGTTCCCAACCCGGGACAGGGGAGGAGCAGCCCCAGCATTTT. It codes for CASSSQPGTGEEQPQHF.

This clonotype turned up a few times. The genes are TRBV19 and TRBJ2-3; 9 bases are a match to TRBD1. There are 14 residues in the CDR3. The V segment lost 4 bases and the J segment 5 bases; nucleotides outside the gene matches: 4. Germline CDR1 is LNHDA and CDR2 is SQIVND (reference sequence). For the CDR3, the DNA is TGTGCCAGTAGTACGGGACAGGGCATAGATACGCAGTATTTT. As protein: CASSTGQGIDTQYF.

The chain carries TRBV5-6 and TRBJ2-1; 7 nucleotides match TRBD1. The CDR3 contains 15 residues. V shed 6 bases and J 5 bases; nucleotides not matched to a gene: 11. Germline assignment: CDR1 SGHDT and CDR2 YYEEEE. CDR3 amino acids: CASTPPGTADNEQFF. The CDR3 bases are TGTGCCAGCACCCCGCCCGGGACAGCTGACAATGAGCAGTTCTTC.

CDR3 bases: TGTGCCAGCAGTTACCCTGGGCCCCTCGGTGGAAACACCATATATTTT. Residues: CASSYPGPLGGNTIYF. This sequence joins TRBV6-5 and TRBJ1-3; D gene ambiguous. V lost 2 bases and J lost 3, with 14 bases in between. In germline, CDR1 is MNHEY, CDR2 SVGAGI. The length of the CDR3 is 16 residues.

The chain combines TRBV29-1 with TRBJ2-2; D may be TRBD2 (6 bases). This CDR3 comprises 12 residues. CDR1 is SQVTM and CDR2 is ANQGSEA in the germline V gene. V lost 6 bases and J 7 bases, leaving 12 bases between the germline ends. CDR3 amino acids: CSVTGANGELFF. As DNA, the CDR3 is TGCAGCGTAACGGGAGCGAACGGGGAGCTGTTTTTT.

This chain uses TRBV20-1 with TRBJ1-2; D is possibly TRBD1 (5 bases). Germline V gene data show CDR1 as DFQATT and CDR2 as SNEGSKA (reference sequence). The ends were cut back, 3 bases at V and 8 bases at J, with 19 bases in the middle. This CDR3 comprises 14 residues. CDR3 residues: CSASIQGALGGYTF. CDR3 in DNA: TGCAGTGCTAGTATCCAGGGCGCCCTTGGCGGCTACACCTTC.

The chain has TRBV7-8 and TRBJ2-7; TRBD1 aligns across 8 bases. V gave up 5 bases and J gave up 0 bases; unmatched junction bases: 18. This CDR3 has 19 residues. Per germline, CDR1 SGHVS and CDR2 FQNEAQ. The CDR3 DNA sequence: TGTGCCAGCAGCCCGTACCAAGGTCTTGCAGGGGGCGACTCCTACGAGCAGTACTTC. It translates to CASSPYQGLAGGDSYEQYF.

This clonotype was detected many times. The genes are TRBV12-3 or TRBV12-4 and TRBJ1-4, with 10 bases matching TRBD1. The CDR3 extends over 15 amino acids. V shed 7 bases, J shed 8 bases, and the junction held 10 bases outside the gene matches. The CDR3 DNA is TGTGCCAGCACCGCCGTCGGGACAGGGGTCGAAAAACTGTTTTTT. Translating gives CASTAVGTGVEKLFF.

The V gene is TRBV11-2, the J gene TRBJ1-1; D gene uncertain. CDR1 and CDR2 (germline): SGHAT, FQNNGV. There are 17 residues in the CDR3. V was pared by 0 bases and J by 0 bases, with 14 bases between. CDR3 in DNA: TGTGCCAGCAGCTTAGATCGCTACCGGACCATGAACACTGAAGCTTTCTTT. Translated, it gives CASSLDRYRTMNTEAFF.

To note about this clonotype: This clone may be a read error of a much larger clone one base away. The genes are TRBV5-1 and TRBJ1-6; 8 positions agree with TRBD1. Germline CDR1 reads SGHRS; CDR2 reads YFSETQ. This CDR3 is built from 15 residues. CDR3 bases: TGCGCCAGCAGCCCCTATGGACAGGGAGGTTCACCCCTCTACTTT. It encodes CASSPYGQGGSPLYF.